These 19 T cell receptor beta chains came from one sample sequenced in a study of blood T cell repertoires in COVID-19. Sequenced by immunoSEQ multiplex PCR; TCRdb stores in-frame clones only, minus some. The sample contains about 150,000 clones, 91% of which appear only once. Sequencing used peripheral blood. The receptors shown here come from a man aged 45-65 years with acute or convalescent COVID-19.

The chain carries TRBV10-3 and TRBJ2-2; D is possibly TRBD2 (6 bases). CDR1 is ENHRY, CDR2 SYGVKD, per germline. The CDR3 spans 16 residues. The V end was cut by 3 bases, the J end by 1 base, with 12 bases between. CDR3: CAISDSGLGNTGELFF. The CDR3, as DNA: TGTGCCATCAGTGATTCGGGACTTGGGAACACCGGGGAGCTGTTTTTT.

The V and J genes are TRBV7-6 and TRBJ1-1; TRBD1 might be the D (6 bases). From germline, CDR1 is SGHVS and CDR2 FNYEAQ. This CDR3 region has 13 residues. V was cut by 10 bases and J by 4 bases, with 16 bases left in between. The CDR3 DNA is TGTGCCACCGCAGGGGAGATTAGCACTGAAGCTTTCTTT. Its translation: CATAGEISTEAFF.

This clone came up once. J is TRBJ1-2 and V is TRBV4-2, with 7 nucleotides matching TRBD1. Germline CDR1 is LGHNA and CDR2 is YNFKEQ. The CDR3 is 15 residues long. The junction had 6 bases not matched to a gene; V was cut back by 3 bases and J by 2 bases. The CDR3 DNA sequence: TGTGCCAGCAGCCATCCCGACAGGGTCAACTATGGCTACACCTTC. Encoded protein: CASSHPDRVNYGYTF.

The chain has TRBV30 and TRBJ1-6, with 7 positions matching TRBD1. This CDR3 comprises 15 residues. V lost 4 bases, J lost 1 base, and 4 bases stayed unmatched. CDR1 is GTSNPN and CDR2 is SVGIG in the germline V gene (reference sequence). CDR3 sequence: CAWTGGQSYNSPLHF. The CDR3, as DNA: TGTGCCTGGACAGGGGGACAGTCCTATAATTCACCCCTCCACTTT.

The chain carries TRBV2 and TRBJ2-3; the match to TRBD2 covers 9 bases. The V and J ends lost 5 bases and 3 bases, in that order; junction bases with no gene match: 6. In germline, CDR1 is SNHLY, CDR2 FYNNEI. This CDR3 is 15 amino acids long. Here the CDR3 DNA reads TGTGCCAGCAGTCAGGCGGGGGGGCGGACAGATACGCAGTATTTT. Its protein product is CASSQAGGRTDTQYF.

V gene TRBV4-1 combines with J gene TRBJ1-1; 12 bases fit TRBD1. Looked up from germline, CDR1 is MGHRA and CDR2 is YSYEKL. The CDR3 runs 18 residues. Trimming removed 4 bases from V and 1 base from J; junction bases left unmatched: 10. In DNA, the CDR3 is TGCGCCAGCAGCCCTGGGGACAGGGGGCATTTGGCGAACACTGAAGCTTTCTTT. It codes for CASSPGDRGHLANTEAFF.

This chain connects TRBV7-9 to TRBJ1-1; 7 bases are shared with TRBD1. V dropped 5 bases and J dropped 6; count of bases not matched to a gene: 9. Germline V gene lookup returns CDR1 SEHNR and CDR2 FQNEAQ (reference sequence). The CDR3 has 14 amino acids. The CDR3 DNA follows: TGTGCCAGCAGCCCGACAGGGTGGATACCTGAAGCTTTCTTT. It yields the protein CASSPTGWIPEAFF.

The chain carries TRBV6-5 and TRBJ1-1; maybe TRBD1 (6 bases). Looked up from germline, CDR1 is MNHEY and CDR2 is SVGAGI. Trimming left V 0 bases short and J 0 bases short, with 11 bases between. CDR3 size: 16 residues. In nucleotides, the CDR3 is TGTGCCAGCAGTTACTCGGGGGCAGGGTTGAACACTGAAGCTTTCTTT. It translates to CASSYSGAGLNTEAFF.

In DNA, the CDR3 is TGTGCCAGCAGCCCCCCGCGGACTAGCAGTGAGCAGTTCTTC. It specifies CASSPPRTSSEQFF. This chain joins TRBV2 and TRBJ2-1, with 8 bases lining up with TRBD2. With V trimmed by 6 bases and J by 9 bases, 10 bases remained unmatched. CDR1 and CDR2 (germline): SNHLY, FYNNEI. The CDR3 is 14 residues long.

The V call is TRBV4-3, the J call TRBJ2-2; 9 bases are shared with TRBD1. V shed 4 bases, J shed 6 bases, and the junction held 9 bases outside the gene matches. The CDR3 covers 16 residues. Germline V gene lookup returns CDR1 LGHNA and CDR2 YSLEER. The CDR3 nucleotides read TGCGCCAGCAGCCGGGCGGGACAGGGAAGGGCCGGGGAGCTGTTTTTT. This sequence encodes CASSRAGQGRAGELFF.

The genes are TRBV5-1 and TRBJ1-2, with 7 bases matching TRBD1. The CDR3 is 14 amino acids. Germline CDR1 SGHRS, CDR2 YFSETQ. Losses at the gene ends were 4 bases for V and 5 bases for J; bases not matched to a gene: 8. CDR3 amino acids: CASSPGQAPYGYTF. The CDR3 DNA follows: TGCGCCAGCAGCCCCGGACAGGCCCCTTATGGCTACACCTTC.

In this sample, this clone turned up once. The chain is built from TRBV29-1 and TRBJ2-2; D is possibly TRBD1 (5 bases). Germline values: CDR1 SQVTM, CDR2 ANQGSEA. V lost 5 bases, J lost 4 bases, and 17 bases lay in between. This CDR3 has 15 residues. CDR3 sequence reads: CSVRRSGSSTGELFF. The CDR3 DNA is TGCAGCGTTCGTCGATCAGGGTCTAGCACCGGGGAGCTGTTTTTT.

V gene TRBV29-1 combines with J gene TRBJ2-2, with TRBD2 identical over 9 bases. Looked up from germline, CDR1 is SQVTM and CDR2 is ANQGSEA. The CDR3 spans 11 residues. The J segment lost 14 bases and the V segment lost 3 bases, leaving 4 bases of the junction unmatched. The CDR3 is CSVEGREGLFF. The CDR3 nucleotides are TGCAGCGTTGAGGGGCGGGAGGGACTGTTTTTT.

The chain is built from TRBV24-1 and TRBJ2-5; no definite D call. Trimming pared 4 bases from V and 5 bases from J, leaving 13 bases between. The CDR3 is 14 residues long. Germline V gene data show CDR1 as KGHDR and CDR2 as SFDVKD. CDR3 in DNA: TGTGCCACCAGTGACTCGGAGTTTCCTGAGACCCAGTACTTC. Protein sequence: CATSDSEFPETQYF.

The chain links TRBV28 to TRBJ2-5; 9 bases agree with TRBD2. There are 15 residues in the CDR3. V lost 2 bases and J lost 4; bases outside the gene matches: 5. The germline V gene has CDR1 MDHEN and CDR2 SYDVKM. This CDR3 reads CASSLPAGGSETQYF. CDR3 in DNA: TGTGCCAGCAGTTTACCAGCGGGGGGCTCAGAGACCCAGTACTTC.

The DNA for the CDR3 is TGTGCCAGAACGACCTCAGGGGGAAGCACAGATACGCAGTATTTT. It codes for CARTTSGGSTDTQYF. V is TRBV2 and J is TRBJ2-3, with 7 bases lining up with TRBD1. Germline V gives CDR1 SNHLY, CDR2 FYNNEI. Unmatched junction bases numbered 9, after V lost 9 bases and J lost 0 bases. CDR3 length: 15 residues.

The chain carries TRBV19 and TRBJ2-7; tentatively, D is TRBD2 (5 bases). The CDR3 is made up of 15 amino acids. Germline CDR1 and CDR2: LNHDA and SQIVND (reference sequence). The germline V and J ends were trimmed by 9 bases and 2 bases, with 20 bases remaining between them. CDR3 region: CASKVGSGSTYEQYF. In DNA, the CDR3 is TGTGCCAGCAAGGTAGGATCGGGGTCTACCTACGAGCAGTACTTC.

This clone has a single count. This chain links TRBV18 with TRBJ2-3; possibly TRBD2 for D (6 bases). The V gene lost 2 bases and the J gene lost 4 bases, with 13 bases spanning the gap. Germline CDR1 and CDR2: KGHSH and LQKENI. The CDR3 contains 15 residues. CDR3 DNA: TGTGCCAGCTCACCAGTGGAGGGAGGCGCAGATACGCAGTATTTT. This gives the protein CASSPVEGGADTQYF.

V gene TRBV11-2 combines with J gene TRBJ2-7; TRBD2 matches 7 bases. CDR3 size: 16 residues. Trimming cost V 1 base and J 2 bases; bases outside gene matches: 8. Looked up from germline, CDR1 is SGHAT and CDR2 is FQNNGV. CDR3: CASSLVTLAEPYEQYF. The CDR3 nucleotides are TGTGCCAGCAGCTTAGTGACCCTAGCGGAACCCTACGAGCAGTACTTC.